These T cell receptor beta chains were read from a single sample in a study of CD4+ T cells in melanoma. The table came from immunoSEQ multiplex PCR; TCRdb's copy has only in-frame clones and leaves some out. The sample has some 13,000 clones, more than 60% seen once. The sequenced sample was cells from a culture (not recorded whether cultured in vitro). The source of these receptors is a human donor with melanoma. Both conserved end residues are part of each CDR3. D genes are given only for firm matches. Where a row states a size, it is once, few, many or the class of an expanded clone; other rows omit it.

TRBD2	TRBV2	medium-sized	TRBJ2-1	CASSDEGTSGRNEQFF	TGTGCCAGCAGTGACGAAGGGACTAGCGGGCGCAATGAGCAGTTCTTC
NA	TRBV5-5	NA	TRBJ1-3	CASSLSGTPSGNTIYF	TGTGCCAGCAGCTTGTCCGGGACTCCGTCAGGAAACACCATATATTTT
TRBD2	TRBV5-6	NA	TRBJ2-5	CASSLDINPLAGRETQYF	TGTGCCAGCAGCTTGGACATAAATCCCCTAGCGGGGAGAGAGACCCAGTACTTC
TRBD1	TRBV6-6	NA	TRBJ1-3	CASSDRPGFGNTIYF	TGTGCCAGTTCGGACAGGCCGGGGTTTGGAAACACCATATATTTT
NA	TRBV30	NA	TRBJ1-6	CAWSVQKNSPLHF	TGTGCCTGGAGTGTGCAGAAAAACTCACCCCTCCACTTT
TRBD1	TRBV5-1	NA	TRBJ1-5	CASSRTGDQPQHF	TGCGCCAGCAGCAGGACAGGGGATCAGCCCCAGCATTTT
NA	TRBV10-1	NA	TRBJ1-5	CASSAGEGQPQHF	TGCGCCAGCAGTGCGGGTGAGGGACAGCCCCAGCATTTT
TRBD1	TRBV9	NA	TRBJ1-2	CASSVGGGQINYGYTF	TGTGCCAGCAGCGTAGGCGGGGGACAGATCAACTATGGCTACACCTTC
NA	TRBV11-2	NA	TRBJ1-2	CASSHLQTRANYGYTF	TGTGCCAGCAGCCACCTACAGACCCGAGCTAACTATGGCTACACCTTC
NA	TRBV5-4	NA	TRBJ1-2	CASSLEIRTLTANYGYTF	TGTGCCAGCAGCTTGGAGATACGAACCCTGACGGCTAACTATGGCTACACCTTC
TRBD1	TRBV6-6	NA	TRBJ2-2	CASNQQGPGTGELFF	TGTGCCAGCAATCAACAGGGGCCAGGCACCGGGGAGCTGTTTTTT
TRBD1	TRBV5-7	NA	TRBJ2-7	CASSREGADEQYF	TGTGCCAGCAGCCGAGAGGGGGCGGATGAGCAGTACTTC
TRBD1	TRBV6-1	NA	TRBJ1-5	CASNRAGGHQPQHF	TGTGCCAGCAATCGGGCAGGGGGTCATCAGCCCCAGCATTTT
TRBD1	TRBV2	NA	TRBJ1-2	CASSVRTGNYGYTF	TGTGCCAGCAGTGTTAGGACAGGGAACTATGGCTACACCTTC
NA	TRBV2	NA	TRBJ2-1	CASGRGGTYNEQFF	TGTGCCAGCGGTCGCGGGGGCACCTACAATGAGCAGTTCTTC
NA	TRBV6-4	NA	TRBJ1-1	CASISPRNSRMNTEAFF	TGTGCCAGCATCTCCCCCAGGAACAGCCGCATGAACACTGAAGCTTTCTTT
TRBD1	TRBV18	NA	TRBJ1-2	CASSETGGVDYGYTF	TGTGCCAGCTCAGAGACAGGGGGCGTTGACTATGGCTACACCTTC
NA	TRBV30	NA	TRBJ1-4	CASQRTTNEKLFF	TGTGCTTCCCAACGCACAACTAATGAAAAACTGTTTTTT
NA	TRBV11-2	NA	TRBJ1-1	CASRRMLAPEAFF	TGTGCCAGTAGGCGAATGCTAGCTCCCGAAGCTTTCTTT
NA	TRBV4-1	NA	TRBJ1-1	CASSQVMPGRAFF	TGCGCCAGCAGCCAAGTTATGCCGGGACGAGCTTTCTTT
NA	TRBV4-2	once	TRBJ1-1	CASSQDNRDGATSAEAFF	TGTGCCAGCAGCCAAGATAACAGGGACGGTGCGACGTCCGCTGAAGCTTTCTTT
NA	TRBV10-3	NA	TRBJ2-1	CAISEQVGLDRSNEQFF	TGTGCCATCAGTGAGCAGGTGGGACTCGACCGGAGCAATGAGCAGTTCTTC
NA	TRBV6-5	NA	TRBJ2-1	CASRPGLTYNEQFF	TGTGCCAGCAGGCCGGGACTTACCTACAATGAGCAGTTCTTC
NA	TRBV4-1	once	TRBJ2-1	CASSQPAGRDNEQFF	TGCGCCAGCAGCCAACCCGCGGGGCGCGACAATGAGCAGTTCTTC
TRBD1	TRBV11-3	NA	TRBJ1-2	CASSLEAWDRGYTF	TGTGCCAGCAGCTTAGAGGCATGGGACAGAGGCTACACCTTC
NA	TRBV6-5	once	TRBJ2-2	CASSSWGAGELFF	TGTGCCAGCAGTAGCTGGGGAGCCGGGGAGCTGTTTTTT
TRBD1	TRBV2	few	TRBJ1-2	CASHLGQAGFYGYTF	TGTGCCAGTCACTTGGGACAGGCGGGGTTCTATGGCTACACCTTC
NA	TRBV5-1	once	TRBJ1-6	CASSLAGRGSPLHF	TGCGCCAGCAGCTTGGCAGGTAGGGGTTCACCCCTCCACTTT
NA	TRBV6-5	NA	TRBJ2-7	CASSPSLWGYEQYF	TGTGCCAGCAGCCCGTCGCTATGGGGATACGAGCAGTACTTC
NA	TRBV6-4	NA	TRBJ2-1	CASSVELGSYNEQFF	TGTGCCAGCAGTGTAGAGTTAGGGTCCTACAATGAGCAGTTCTTC
TRBD1	TRBV5-1	once	TRBJ1-1	CASSLATGVGTEAFF	TGCGCCAGCAGCTTGGCCACAGGGGTCGGGACTGAAGCTTTCTTT
TRBD1	TRBV4-1	NA	TRBJ2-5	CASSLQGVTGVSQETQYF	TGCGCCAGCAGCCTTCAAGGGGTCACAGGGGTGAGCCAAGAGACCCAGTACTTC
TRBD1	TRBV5-1	NA	TRBJ2-1	CASTTEIGTGAYNEQFF	TGCGCCAGCACGACCGAGATCGGGACAGGGGCCTACAATGAGCAGTTCTTC
NA	TRBV27	few	TRBJ1-2	CASSRTGSVGYGYTF	TGTGCCAGCAGCCGCACAGGGTCAGTTGGCTATGGCTACACCTTC
TRBD2	TRBV7-2	NA	TRBJ2-1	CASRTRGGAHNEQFF	TGTGCCAGCAGGACGCGGGGGGGCGCCCACAATGAGCAGTTCTTC
NA	TRBV5-5	NA	TRBJ2-7	CASSLTGTTYEQYF	TGTGCCAGCAGCTTAACCGGGACAACCTACGAGCAGTACTTC
NA	TRBV27	NA	TRBJ1-2	CASSPLGGGYTF	TGTGCCAGCAGTCCCCTCGGGGGTGGCTACACCTTC
NA	TRBV10-3	NA	TRBJ2-5	CAISPLPIQETQYF	TGTGCCATCAGTCCGTTACCGATACAAGAGACCCAGTACTTC
NA	TRBV10-3	NA	TRBJ2-7	CAISESPQRNSYEQYF	TGTGCCATCAGTGAGAGTCCCCAGCGGAACTCCTACGAGCAGTACTTC
TRBD1	TRBV27	NA	TRBJ2-7	CASSTRTGTNEQYF	TGTGCCAGCAGTACCCGGACAGGGACGAACGAGCAGTACTTC
TRBD2	TRBV7-3	once	TRBJ2-7	CASSLGVTSGEQYF	TGTGCCAGCAGCTTAGGGGTGACTAGCGGCGAGCAGTACTTC
NA	TRBV7-9	NA	TRBJ1-2	CASSLAVGVRGYGYTF	TGTGCCAGCAGCTTAGCGGTGGGAGTTCGGGGCTATGGCTACACCTTC
TRBD1	TRBV18	NA	TRBJ1-2	CASSLGQNYGYTF	TGTGCCAGCTCACTGGGACAGAACTATGGCTACACCTTC
TRBD1	TRBV5-1	NA	TRBJ1-1	CASAPGGTAWAFF	TGCGCCAGCGCCCCTGGTGGGACAGCCTGGGCTTTCTTT
NA	TRBV5-1	once	TRBJ1-1	CASSLQGMRAEAFF	TGCGCCAGCAGCTTGCAGGGGATGAGGGCTGAAGCTTTCTTT